The following is a TCR beta chain sequence with its context. A single record per CDR3 protein comes from TCRdb applying MiXCR to the RACE reads. The profile shows about 64,000 distinct CDR3 sequences, roughly 11% of them singletons. Specified time point: patch test 3, about 24 weeks after DPC sensitization. Regarding treatment: therapeutic diphenylcyclopropenone sensitization with weekly scalp DPC. Phlebotomy was performed prior to application of every patch test. The CDR3 consists of 12 residues. V was trimmed by 7 bases and J by 8 bases, leaving 14 bases between them. Germline-derived CDR1 and CDR2 are SQVTM and ANQGSEA. The data belong to a study of human T cells and chemical hapten exposure. Study-wide background: Patients had diphenylcyclopropenone applied to the scalp weekly throughout the approximately 24-week study.

The source was whole blood, collected in connection with sensitization to the hapten diphenylcyclopropenone (DPC). This rearrangement joins TRBV29-1 to TRBJ1-4; D may be TRBD1 (5 bases). This receptor was taken from a woman aged 25 to 39 with alopecia areata. Some clones in this sample may be carry-over from other donors' samples. CDR3 coding DNA: TGCAGCGCCCAGACAGAGCCCGAAAAACTGTTTTTT. This translates into CSAQTEPEKLFF.